The source of this T cell receptor beta chain is a study of shared clonotypes between healthy human individuals. Study overall: Donors were two women and three men aged 18 to 49. Per donor, CD8 memory used one plate, CD8 naive used two, CD4 memory used three and CD4 naive used three. Study-wide points: About 4.5% of naive CD4 clonotypes were common to a few donors.

Clones were read by immunoSEQ multiplex PCR, and TCRdb kept only the in-frame ones, dropping some. The sample consists of approximately 330,000 clones, less than 85% of them appearing once. CDR1 LGHNA and CDR2 YSLEER come from the germline V gene. The CDR3 is 18 amino acids. Trimming cost V 0 bases and J 0 bases, with 15 bases left between them. As for this clone: The target antigen is unknown.

The receptor was isolated from a man aged 25-40 years in good health. The chain couples TRBV4-3 to TRBJ2-4; possible D gene TRBD1, 6 bases. Sequencing was performed on memory CD4+ T cells sorted from blood. Subset specified: CD45RA-negative fraction. In DNA form, the CDR3 reads TGCGCCAGCAGCCAAGAACTCGGGACAAACCTAGCCAAAAACATTCAGTACTTC. This sequence encodes CASSQELGTNLAKNIQYF.